The next 2 T cell receptor beta chains were all read from a single sample in a study of monozygotic twins with inflammatory bowel disease. TCRdb re-called the 5' RACE reads; every CDR3 protein appears as one record, without DNA. There are more than 100,000 distinct CDR3 sequences in the sample, with 1.9% held by the top ten. The sequenced sample was blood. Receptors were obtained from a human donor with ulcerative colitis or Crohn's disease, or a healthy co-twin of an affected twin (not recorded which).

V and J are TRBV7-2 and TRBJ1-1; TCRdb's D gene call, TRBD1, goes unchecked for lack of DNA. This CDR3 spans 12 amino acids. Germline assignment: CDR1 SGHTA and CDR2 FQGNSA. CDR3 sequence: CASSYTGVAAFF.

The chain recombines TRBV18 with TRBJ2-4; TCRdb reports TRBD1, a call that lacks DNA to check it against. This CDR3 region has 16 residues. Germline values: CDR1 KGHSH, CDR2 LQKENI. The CDR3 sequence is CASSPQGSIAKNIQYF.